This paragraph reports one T cell receptor beta chain. TCRdb re-called the 5' RACE reads; one entry per CDR3 protein, DNA not given. This repertoire includes more than 400,000 distinct CDR3 sequences. Per the germline V gene, CDR1 is MNHEY and CDR2 is SMNVEV (reference sequence). The CDR3 spans 14 residues. The sample originates from a study of T cells expressing NK-cell markers. The TCR comes from a woman between 18 and 70 years old in good health. Sequences were obtained from blood T cells: a sorted CD56 or NKG2C T cell subset, CD4+ or CD8+ T cells, or bulk PBMC T cells (not recorded which). The chain is built from TRBV27 and TRBJ2-7; TCRdb lists TRBD1, though no DNA is available to test this call. The CDR3 here is CASSLSMRGSEQYF.